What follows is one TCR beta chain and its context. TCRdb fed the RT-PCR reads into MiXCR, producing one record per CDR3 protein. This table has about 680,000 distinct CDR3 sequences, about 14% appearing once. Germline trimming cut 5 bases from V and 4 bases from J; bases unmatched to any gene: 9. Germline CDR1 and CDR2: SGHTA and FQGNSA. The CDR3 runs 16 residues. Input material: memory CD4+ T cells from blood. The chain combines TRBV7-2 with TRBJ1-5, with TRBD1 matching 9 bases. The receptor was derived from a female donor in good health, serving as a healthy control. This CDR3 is CASSPVVGQGNQPQHF. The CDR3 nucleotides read TGTGCCAGCAGCCCAGTGGTCGGACAGGGGAATCAGCCCCAGCATTTT.